The 31 T cell receptor beta chains presented below share a single source sample, sequenced in a study of cytomegalovirus exposure and HLA in healthy donors. The PCR ran on 60 Vbeta and 13 Jbeta primers. The protocol was immunoSEQ multiplex PCR, while the TCRdb copy is restricted to in-frame clones and leaves out a portion. The table lists around 150,000 clones, about 80% of them singletons. The sample was PBMCs. These receptors were collected from a male donor in good health and CMV-seronegative.

The chain couples TRBV2 to TRBJ2-7, with 12 bases that match TRBD1. Germline values: CDR1 SNHLY, CDR2 FYNNEI. The CDR3 is 14 residues long. The junction had 7 bases not matched to a gene; V was cut back by 6 bases and J by 7 bases. The CDR3 reads CASRGGQGAEEQYF. The CDR3 region has the DNA TGTGCCAGCAGGGGGGGACAGGGGGCGGAGGAGCAGTACTTC.

The V gene is TRBV5-1, the J gene TRBJ1-2; tentative D call: TRBD1 (5 bases). The CDR3 length is 15 residues. Germline lookup yields CDR1 SGHRS and CDR2 YFSETQ. With 5 bases removed from V and 2 bases from J, the gap between germline ends came to 16 bases. CDR3 sequence reads: CASSASGGSNYGYTF. In DNA, the CDR3 is TGCGCCAGCAGTGCTTCGGGGGGAAGCAACTATGGCTACACCTTC.

The CDR3 here is CASSSIAEKLFF. CDR3 nucleotide sequence: TGTGCCAGCAGTTCCATAGCGGAAAAACTGTTTTTT. The chain joins TRBV6-6 to TRBJ1-4; D not certain. The V end lost 4 bases, the J end lost 8 bases, and 8 bases lay between the germline ends. This CDR3 spans 12 amino acids. The germline CDR1 and CDR2 sequences are MNHNY and SVGAGI (reference sequence).

The J gene is TRBJ2-3, the V gene TRBV4-1; D perhaps matches TRBD2 (6 bases). The CDR3 is 14 amino acids. V was cut by 2 bases and J by 7 bases, with 13 bases left in between. CDR1 is MGHRA and CDR2 is YSYEKL in the germline V gene. CDR3 residues: CASSQSSVGYTQYF. For the CDR3, the DNA is TGCGCCAGCAGCCAATCTAGCGTTGGGTATACGCAGTATTTT.

The count of this clone is one. The V call is TRBV14, the J call TRBJ1-1; weak D call: TRBD1 (6 bases). The CDR3 contains 12 residues. V gave up 5 bases and J gave up 8 bases, with 12 bases separating them. In germline, CDR1 is SGHDN, CDR2 FVKESK. The CDR3 coding sequence is TGTGCCAGCAGCTTTACAGGGTACGAAGCTTTCTTT. This translates into CASSFTGYEAFF.

The V and J genes are TRBV4-1 and TRBJ2-1, with 8 bases matching TRBD1. The CDR3 has 15 amino acids. Germline CDR1 is MGHRA and CDR2 is YSYEKL. Trimming at V came to 3 bases and at J to 2 bases, leaving 3 bases not matched to a gene. CDR3 in amino acids: CASSHDRGPYNEQFF. For the CDR3, the DNA is TGCGCCAGCAGCCATGACAGGGGTCCCTACAATGAGCAGTTCTTC.

In its sample, this clone was seen a few times. V is TRBV6-5 and J is TRBJ1-2; D is possibly TRBD1 (6 bases). The CDR3 sequence is 15 residues long. CDR1 MNHEY and CDR2 SVGAGI come from the germline V gene. V lost 4 bases and J 2 bases, leaving 14 bases between the germline ends. CDR3 sequence reads: CASSSGTKGNYGYTF. The CDR3 DNA reads TGTGCCAGCAGTTCTGGGACAAAGGGGAACTATGGCTACACCTTC.

The chain uses TRBV4-2 and TRBJ2-7, with a tentative D call TRBD2 (5 bases). CDR3 size: 15 residues. V lost 0 bases and J lost 4, with 13 bases in between. Germline V lookup: CDR1 LGHNA, CDR2 YNFKEQ. CDR3 DNA: TGTGCCAGCAGCCAAGATCGGGGAGTTCTGTACGAGCAGTACTTC. Encoded protein: CASSQDRGVLYEQYF.

The count of this clone is one. The rearrangement uses TRBV7-9 and TRBJ1-1; 10 nucleotides line up with TRBD1. Germline V gene lookup returns CDR1 SEHNR and CDR2 FQNEAQ (reference sequence). V dropped 6 bases and J dropped 6; count of bases not matched to a gene: 4. This CDR3 has 13 amino acids. The CDR3 nucleotides are TGTGCCAGCAGTTGGACAGGGGGTTCTGAAGCTTTCTTT. Amino acids: CASSWTGGSEAFF.

The rearrangement links TRBV19 to TRBJ1-1; D possibly corresponds to TRBD1 (5 bases). V shed 4 bases and J shed 4 bases, with 16 bases lying between them. The CDR3 consists of 15 residues. The germline V gene encodes CDR1 LNHDA and CDR2 SQIVND (reference sequence). The CDR3 is CASSKGSLTFTEAFF. CDR3 sequence (DNA): TGTGCCAGTAGTAAGGGGTCGTTGACTTTCACTGAAGCTTTCTTT.

The chain recombines TRBV4-3 with TRBJ1-1; D remains unclear. This CDR3 has 17 amino acids. CDR1 and CDR2 (germline): LGHNA, YSLEER. V lost 0 bases and J 0 bases, leaving 14 bases between the germline ends. CDR3 region: CASSQDLVGSMNTEAFF. CDR3 sequence (DNA): TGCGCCAGCAGCCAAGACCTTGTGGGGAGCATGAACACTGAAGCTTTCTTT.

V and J are TRBV2 and TRBJ1-5; D perhaps matches TRBD1 (6 bases). The CDR3 totals 15 residues. V was trimmed by 3 bases and J by 3 bases, leaving 12 bases between them. Per germline, CDR1 SNHLY and CDR2 FYNNEI. CDR3 sequence reads: CASSEGGLVNQPQHF. In nucleotides, the CDR3 is TGTGCCAGCAGTGAGGGGGGGCTGGTCAATCAGCCCCAGCATTTT.

This clone was detected once. J is TRBJ1-6 and V is TRBV30; D unclear. The germline gives CDR1 GTSNPN, CDR2 SVGIG (reference sequence). Between the trimmed V and J ends, which lost 4 bases and 7 bases, there was a span of 11 bases. The CDR3 length is 13 residues. CDR3 nucleotides: TGTGCCTGGAACTGGGCCTTCAATTCACCCCTCCACTTT. Its translation is CAWNWAFNSPLHF.

This chain uses TRBV6-5 with TRBJ1-1; tentatively, D is TRBD1 (5 bases). Per germline, CDR1 MNHEY and CDR2 SVGAGI. The V end lost 6 bases, the J end lost 0 bases, and 8 bases lay between the germline ends. The CDR3 has 13 residues. CDR3 loop: CASSRQLNTEAFF. CDR3 DNA sequence: TGTGCCAGCAGCCGACAGTTGAACACTGAAGCTTTCTTT.

This clone showed up just a few times. This chain uses TRBV6-5 with TRBJ2-5, with D possibly TRBD2 on 6 matching bases. Trimming took 0 bases from V and 2 from J, leaving 13 bases between them. This CDR3 contains 16 residues. Germline V lookup: CDR1 MNHEY, CDR2 SVGAGI. CDR3 sequence reads: CASSYSSGPLQETQYF. As DNA, the CDR3 is TGTGCCAGCAGTTACTCGAGCGGGCCACTACAAGAGACCCAGTACTTC.

This chain uses TRBV13 with TRBJ2-7; D is possibly TRBD1 (6 bases). V lost 5 bases and J 4 bases, leaving 9 bases between the germline ends. Germline V lookup: CDR1 PRHDT, CDR2 FYEKMQ (reference sequence). This CDR3 is built from 12 residues. The CDR3 DNA reads as TGTGCCAGCAGCGGGGACAAATACGAGCAGTACTTC. The encoded protein is CASSGDKYEQYF.

The V and J genes are TRBV7-9 and TRBJ2-2, with a tentative D call TRBD1 (6 bases). Trimming cost V 1 base and J 1 base, with 10 bases left between them. The germline V gene has CDR1 SEHNR and CDR2 FQNEAQ (reference sequence). This CDR3 has 16 amino acids. Written as DNA, the CDR3 is TGTGCCAGCAGCTTAGATACAGGGAAGAACACCGGGGAGCTGTTTTTT. It translates to CASSLDTGKNTGELFF.

The CDR3 protein is CACRASGRNEQFF. The DNA of the CDR3 is TGTGCCTGCAGGGCTAGCGGGCGTAATGAGCAGTTCTTC. This chain connects TRBV30 to TRBJ2-1; TRBD2 matches 8 bases. Looked up from germline, CDR1 is GTSNPN and CDR2 is SVGIG (reference sequence). The V gene end was trimmed by 6 bases and the J gene end by 7 bases; junction bases not matched to a gene: 8. The CDR3 runs 13 residues.

The rearrangement links TRBV19 to TRBJ1-5; possible D gene TRBD1, 5 bases. The CDR3 consists of 16 residues. V gave up 7 bases and J gave up 3 bases, with 19 bases separating them. The germline V gene encodes CDR1 LNHDA and CDR2 SQIVND (reference sequence). Written as DNA, the CDR3 is TGTGCCAGTACCGACTCCCACAGGAGTTACAATCAGCCCCAGCATTTT. It is translated as CASTDSHRSYNQPQHF.

CDR3 region: CASSIQFTGGDGYTF. The CDR3 DNA reads as TGTGCCAGTAGTATACAATTTACGGGGGGCGACGGCTACACCTTC. This chain uses TRBV19 with TRBJ1-2, with TRBD1 as a possible D gene (6 bases). Deletions cut 2 bases from V and 8 bases from J, with 18 bases between. This CDR3 has 15 amino acids. Germline lookup yields CDR1 LNHDA and CDR2 SQIVND (reference sequence).

Remarks on this clone: The germline gene is not matched at one end of the junction; a read error may be the cause. The chain couples TRBV5-4 to TRBJ1-2; no clear D gene. Germline loops: CDR1 SGHNT, CDR2 YYREEE (reference sequence). CDR3 length equals 14 residues. CDR3 bases: TGTGCCAGCAGCTTGGCCCGCCAGGCCGTAGCGGGAGTCTTC. Translated, it gives CASSLARQAVAGVF.

V is TRBV9 and J is TRBJ1-1; D perhaps matches TRBD1 (5 bases). This CDR3 is 15 amino acids long. V was cut by 0 bases and J by 0 bases, with 9 bases left in between. Per germline, CDR1 SGDLS and CDR2 YYNGEE. CDR3 in amino acids: CASSVGQGMNTEAFF. CDR3 DNA: TGTGCCAGCAGCGTAGGGCAGGGAATGAACACTGAAGCTTTCTTT.

This chain links TRBV7-2 with TRBJ2-5, with D perhaps matching TRBD1 (5 bases). CDR3 length equals 14 residues. Trimming took 5 bases from V and 2 from J, leaving 12 bases between them. CDR1 and CDR2 (germline): SGHTA, FQGNSA. In DNA, the CDR3 is TGTGCCAGCAGCCAGGTGACAGTTCAAGAGACCCAGTACTTC. It is translated as CASSQVTVQETQYF.

This chain joins TRBV5-1 and TRBJ1-1; tentatively, D is TRBD1 (6 bases). Germline CDR1 SGHRS, CDR2 YFSETQ. The CDR3 length is 15 residues. Trimming removed 10 bases from V and 2 bases from J, with 21 bases in between. The CDR3 sequence is CAPPRTVDVNTEAFF. In DNA, the CDR3 is TGCGCCCCCCCCCGGACAGTAGACGTAAACACTGAAGCTTTCTTT.

The J gene is TRBJ1-1, the V gene TRBV30; D is ambiguous. Germline V lookup: CDR1 GTSNPN, CDR2 SVGIG (reference sequence). The V end was cut by 4 bases, the J end by 1 base, with 7 bases between. There are 12 residues in the CDR3. The CDR3 reads CAWTAGNTEAFF. Here the CDR3 DNA reads TGTGCCTGGACGGCGGGGAACACTGAAGCTTTCTTT.

This chain links TRBV6-5 with TRBJ1-1; D may be TRBD1 (6 bases). Germline V gene sequence: CDR1 MNHEY, CDR2 SVGAGI. The CDR3 contains 13 residues. Trimming stripped 6 bases from V and 4 bases from J, with 12 bases between. In DNA form, the CDR3 reads TGTGCCAGCAGCTTTCGAGGGGGCACTGAAGCTTTCTTT. Translating it yields CASSFRGGTEAFF.

V and J are TRBV6-5 and TRBJ1-2; TRBD1 is a possible D gene (6 bases). Germline-derived CDR1 and CDR2 are MNHEY and SVGAGI. Trimming cost V 6 bases and J 10 bases, with 18 bases left between them. The length of the CDR3 is 13 residues. The CDR3: CASSPFRDTYYTF. In nucleotides, the CDR3 is TGTGCCAGCAGCCCTTTCCGGGACACATACTACACCTTC.

The rearrangement links TRBV7-9 to TRBJ1-2; D unclear. The CDR3 sequence is 10 residues long. Per the germline V gene, CDR1 is SEHNR and CDR2 is FQNEAQ (reference sequence). Trimming cost V 5 bases and J 9 bases, with 7 bases left between them. The CDR3 DNA sequence: TGTGCCAGCAGCAAATCCAGCTACACCTTC. Protein: CASSKSSYTF. Based on the CDR3 plus reference TRBV7-9 and TRBJ1-2, the full variable domain is DTGVSQNPRHKITKRGQNVTFRCDPISEHNRLYWYRQTLGQGPEFLTYFQNEAQLEKSRLLSDRFSAERPKGSFSTLEIQRTEQGDSAMYLCASSKSSYTFGSGTRLTVV.

The genes are TRBV14 and TRBJ1-1; 8 nucleotides align to TRBD1. This CDR3 has 14 residues. CDR1 is SGHDN and CDR2 is FVKESK in the germline V gene. Germline trimming cut 2 bases from V and 3 bases from J; bases unmatched to any gene: 2. CDR3 bases: TGTGCCAGCAGCCAACAGGGGGCGGACACTGAAGCTTTCTTT. Protein product: CASSQQGADTEAFF.

This clone was observed a few times. V is TRBV9 and J is TRBJ2-5; D gene uncertain. V dropped 0 bases and J dropped 1 base, with 13 bases sitting between them. The CDR3 runs 16 residues. Germline CDR1 is SGDLS and CDR2 is YYNGEE. CDR3 in amino acids: CASSVAIEPGQETQYF. The CDR3 DNA is TGTGCCAGCAGCGTAGCTATAGAGCCCGGCCAAGAGACCCAGTACTTC.

The genes are TRBV2 and TRBJ2-3; 7 bases match TRBD2. Germline V CDR1 and CDR2: SNHLY, FYNNEI. Unmatched junction bases numbered 2, after V lost 2 bases and J lost 0 bases. The CDR3 runs to 15 residues. The CDR3 coding sequence is TGTGCCAGCAGTGAATTGGGGGGGAGCACAGATACGCAGTATTTT. It yields the protein CASSELGGSTDTQYF. Variable domain in full (rest from reference TRBV2 and TRBJ2-3): EPEVTQTPSHQVTQMGQEVILRCVPISNHLYFYWYRQILGQKVEFLVSFYNNEISEKSEIFDDQFSVERPDGSNFTLKIRSTKLEDSAMYFCASSELGGSTDTQYFGPGTRLTVL.